The present T cell receptor (beta chain) was sequenced within a study of CD8+ T cells in alopecia areata. V lost 3 bases and J 0 bases, leaving 4 bases between the germline ends. The CDR3 has 13 amino acids. In germline, CDR1 is SGDLS, CDR2 YYNGEE. Described treatment: oral pan-JAK inhibitor, 5-10 mg twice daily. In each case, RNA was isolated and then reverse transcribed into cDNA as the sequencing template. Sequenced by immunoSEQ multiplex PCR; TCRdb stores in-frame clones only, minus some. This sample has roughly 64,000 clones, with about half found just once. About this clone itself: Other nucleotide sequences in the sample specify the same CDR3.

Sequencing was performed on CD8+ T cells sorted from blood, taken at approximately week 36, from a patient treated with tofacitinib. The rearrangement joins TRBV9 to TRBJ1-3; D remains ambiguous. The receptor was derived from a human donor with alopecia areata. CDR3 in DNA: TGTGCCAGCAGCGACAGCTCTGGAAACACCATATATTTT. Translation: CASSDSSGNTIYF.